These 23 T cell receptor beta chains originate from one sample sequenced in a study of blood T cell repertoires in COVID-19. The protocol was immunoSEQ multiplex PCR, while the TCRdb copy is restricted to in-frame clones and leaves out a portion. The table shows some 300,000 clones, with over 80% occurring only once. Sample: peripheral blood. The receptors were gathered from a woman in her fifties or sixties with COVID-19, enrolled during active disease.

J is TRBJ2-2 and V is TRBV3-1 (or the pseudogene TRBV3-2); perhaps TRBD2 as D (6 bases). V shed 3 bases and J shed 5 bases, with 7 bases lying between them. CDR3 length equals 13 residues. Germline V gene data show CDR1 as LGHDT and CDR2 as YNNKEL (reference sequence). CDR3 coding DNA: TGTGCCAGCAGCCACGGGACTACCGGGGAGCTGTTTTTT. The encoded protein is CASSHGTTGELFF.

J is TRBJ2-7 and V is TRBV7-5; the table assigns TRBD1, which was not confirmed against the DNA. TRBV7-5 is a pseudogene segment. The CDR3 totals 17 residues. The CDR3 DNA sequence: TGTGCCAGAAGACAAACTCTCAGGGTAGTCGCACCCTACGAGCAGTACTTC. Encoded protein: CARRQTLRVVAPYEQYF.

The chain is built from TRBV4-2 and TRBJ2-5, with D tentatively TRBD2 (5 bases). The CDR3 runs to 13 residues. The germline V and J ends were trimmed by 3 bases and 1 base, with 6 bases remaining between them. Germline CDR1 reads LGHNA; CDR2 reads YNFKEQ. CDR3 region: CASSQEAQETQYF. The CDR3 coding sequence is TGTGCCAGCAGCCAGGAGGCCCAAGAGACCCAGTACTTC.

The J gene is TRBJ2-2, the V gene TRBV25-1, with TRBD1 matching 8 bases. The CDR3 length is 16 residues. Trimming at V came to 0 bases and at J to 1 base, leaving 1 base not matched to a gene. CDR1 and CDR2 (germline): MGHDK, SYGVNS. DNA of the CDR3: TGTGCCAGCAGTGAATATGGGACAGGGAACACCGGGGAGCTGTTTTTT. Protein sequence: CASSEYGTGNTGELFF.

The CDR3 DNA sequence: TGCGCCAGCAGCTTACAGGGGGAGGATGGCTACACCTTC. Its translation is CASSLQGEDGYTF. V usage is TRBV5-1 and J usage is TRBJ1-2, with 8 bases identical to TRBD1. Germline CDR1 and CDR2: SGHRS and YFSETQ. V gave up 2 bases and J gave up 6 bases; unmatched junction bases: 3. CDR3 length: 13 amino acids.

This clone came up a few times. This chain joins TRBV7-6 and TRBJ1-2, with 8 bases that match TRBD1. The CDR3 sequence is 14 residues long. Per germline, CDR1 SGHVS and CDR2 FNYEAQ. Trimming removed 1 base from V and 6 bases from J; junction bases left unmatched: 4. The CDR3 DNA is TGTGCCAGCAGCTTAGAGAGGGGACAGGATGGCTACACCTTC. It yields the protein CASSLERGQDGYTF.

V usage is TRBV7-2 and J usage is TRBJ1-1, with D unclear. The CDR3 totals 15 residues. Germline CDR1 SGHTA, CDR2 FQGNSA. Between the trimmed V and J ends, which lost 1 base and 0 bases, there was a span of 9 bases. The CDR3 reads CASSLELRMNTEAFF. CDR3 coding DNA: TGTGCCAGCAGCTTAGAGCTGCGGATGAACACTGAAGCTTTCTTT.

The chain joins TRBV5-4 to TRBJ1-1, with a weak D call TRBD1 (6 bases). Germline V gives CDR1 SGHNT, CDR2 YYREEE (reference sequence). The CDR3 sequence is 15 residues long. V was trimmed by 0 bases and J by 1 base, leaving 10 bases between them. This CDR3 reads CASSLAGTPNTEAFF. CDR3 coding DNA: TGTGCCAGCAGCTTGGCCGGGACACCGAACACTGAAGCTTTCTTT.

This chain connects TRBV19 to TRBJ2-7; 12 bases map to TRBD1. The junction had 4 bases not matched to a gene; V was cut back by 0 bases and J by 7 bases. Germline-derived CDR1 and CDR2 are LNHDA and SQIVND (reference sequence). The CDR3 sequence is 15 residues long. CDR3 sequence: CASSIDRDRGLEQYF. CDR3 DNA: TGTGCCAGTAGTATAGATCGGGACAGGGGGCTTGAGCAGTACTTC.

The chain employs TRBV6-4 and TRBJ2-1; 11 bases line up with TRBD1. V was clipped by 6 bases and J by 8 bases; unmatched bases: 9. The CDR3 length is 15 residues. Germline V gene data show CDR1 as MRHNA and CDR2 as SNTAGT. In DNA form, the CDR3 reads TGTGCCAGCAGCGCCGGGACAGGGGGTATCGATGAGCAGTTCTTC. This encodes CASSAGTGGIDEQFF.

The chain's CDR3 is CASSQDIAGDTEQFF. CDR3 DNA sequence: TGTGCCAGCAGCCAAGATATAGCGGGGGATACTGAGCAGTTCTTC. The rearrangement uses TRBV3-1 (or the pseudogene TRBV3-2) and TRBJ2-1; 9 nucleotides line up with TRBD2. This CDR3 is built from 15 residues. CDR1 and CDR2 (germline): LGHDT, YNNKEL (reference sequence). V lost 0 bases to trimming and J lost 9 bases; unmatched junction nucleotides: 6.

The chain combines TRBV7-9 with TRBJ2-1; TRBD1 might be the D (5 bases). Trimming cost V 1 base and J 6 bases, with 10 bases left between them. CDR3 size: 14 residues. The germline V gene has CDR1 SEHNR and CDR2 FQNEAQ (reference sequence). CDR3 protein: CASSLGQGGNEQFF. CDR3 nucleotide sequence: TGTGCCAGCAGCTTAGGCCAGGGTGGCAATGAGCAGTTCTTC.

The V and J genes are TRBV7-2 and TRBJ1-1, with D possibly being TRBD1 (6 bases). The CDR3 covers 14 residues. Germline assignment: CDR1 SGHTA and CDR2 FQGNSA. The germline V and J ends were trimmed by 1 base and 10 bases, with 16 bases remaining between them. The CDR3 region is CASSLGWGGAGAFF. The CDR3 DNA reads TGTGCCAGCAGCTTAGGCTGGGGGGGGGCAGGAGCTTTCTTT. The full variable domain, completed using reference TRBV7-2 and TRBJ1-1, is GAGVSQSPSNKVTEKGKDVELRCDPISGHTALYWYRQSLGQGLEFLIYFQGNSAPDKSGLPSDRFSAERTGGSVSTLTIQRTQQEDSAVYLCASSLGWGGAGAFFGQGTRLTVV.

The chain joins TRBV6-2 or TRBV6-3 to TRBJ1-5, with TRBD1 identical over 7 bases. Germline CDR1 and CDR2: MNHEY and SVGEGT. The CDR3 extends over 14 amino acids. V dropped 6 bases and J dropped 4; count of bases not matched to a gene: 6. The CDR3 loop reads CASSRGQLNQPQHF. Written as DNA, the CDR3 is TGTGCCAGCAGCCGGGGACAGCTTAATCAGCCCCAGCATTTT.

As concerns this clone: The identical CDR3 is also encoded by other nucleotide sequences in the sample. The rearrangement links TRBV3-1 (or the pseudogene TRBV3-2) to TRBJ2-7; D call uncertain. V dropped 4 bases and J dropped 0 bases, with 4 bases sitting between them. This CDR3 region has 12 residues. Germline CDR1 is LGHDT and CDR2 is YNNKEL (reference sequence). CDR3 region: CASSPSSYEQYF. CDR3 DNA: TGTGCCAGCAGCCCGAGCTCCTACGAGCAGTACTTC.

The chain has TRBV21-1 and TRBJ2-5; the listed D gene, TRBD1, was not tested against the DNA. TRBV21-1 is assigned pseudogene status. The CDR3 loop spans 13 amino acids. The CDR3: CASSKWGEETQYF. In nucleotides, the CDR3 is TGTGCCAGCAGCAAATGGGGCGAAGAGACCCAGTACTTC.

The chain couples TRBV4-2 to TRBJ1-4; maybe TRBD1 (6 bases). The CDR3 extends over 16 amino acids. CDR1 LGHNA and CDR2 YNFKEQ come from the germline V gene. V shed 0 bases and J shed 2 bases, with 10 bases lying between them. CDR3 bases: TGTGCCAGCAGCCAAGATAGTAGGGGGACTAATGAAAAACTGTTTTTT. Its protein is CASSQDSRGTNEKLFF.

The V call is TRBV10-3, the J call TRBJ2-5; TRBD1 matches 7 bases. Germline V CDR1 and CDR2: ENHRY, SYGVKD. Trimming at V came to 10 bases and at J to 2 bases, leaving 7 bases not matched to a gene. The CDR3 sequence is 13 residues long. This CDR3 reads CASSGQEQETQYF. CDR3 coding DNA: TGTGCCAGCTCCGGACAGGAACAAGAGACCCAGTACTTC.

The chain uses TRBV19 and TRBJ1-5, with 7 bases aligning to TRBD1. The CDR3 has 16 amino acids. V shed 4 bases, J shed 1 base, and the junction held 7 bases outside the gene matches. From germline, CDR1 is LNHDA and CDR2 SQIVND (reference sequence). CDR3 region: CASSTRQGTSNQPQHF. The CDR3 nucleotides read TGTGCCAGTAGTACCCGACAGGGCACCAGCAATCAGCCCCAGCATTTT.

V usage is TRBV5-1 and J usage is TRBJ2-7; TRBD1 might be the D (6 bases). This CDR3 is built from 14 residues. Per germline, CDR1 SGHRS and CDR2 YFSETQ. V lost 2 bases to trimming and J lost 5 bases, with 14 bases between them. The CDR3 bases are TGCGCCAGCAGCTTCACTACAGGGTCCGACGAGCAGTACTTC. Translation gives CASSFTTGSDEQYF.

This clone is a singleton in its sample. The V and J genes are TRBV4-2 and TRBJ2-3; 12 bases are a match to TRBD2. CDR3 length: 17 residues. V lost 0 bases to trimming and J lost 5 bases; unmatched junction nucleotides: 6. Germline-derived CDR1 and CDR2 are LGHNA and YNFKEQ. CDR3 sequence (DNA): TGTGCCAGCAGCCAAGAACCTAGCGGGAGGGGACAAGATACGCAGTATTTT. This codes for CASSQEPSGRGQDTQYF.

The sample holds a few counts of this clone. V gene TRBV19 combines with J gene TRBJ2-7; the match to TRBD1 covers 7 bases. V gave up 5 bases and J gave up 5 bases; unmatched junction bases: 9. The CDR3 is 14 amino acids. CDR1 is LNHDA, CDR2 SQIVND, per germline (reference sequence). The DNA for the CDR3 is TGTGCCAGTAGTCGGACAGGCCCTAGGGACGAGCAGTACTTC. Translation gives CASSRTGPRDEQYF.

V and J are TRBV19 and TRBJ1-2; a weak D match, TRBD1 (6 bases). V gave up 3 bases and J gave up 7 bases, with 12 bases separating them. There are 13 residues in the CDR3. Germline CDR1 LNHDA, CDR2 SQIVND (reference sequence). CDR3 bases: TGTGCCAGTAGTATCTTCACAGGGAGTGGCTACACCTTC. Translation gives CASSIFTGSGYTF. Full variable domain (rest looked up from reference TRBV19 and TRBJ1-2): DGGITQSPKYLFRKEGQNVTLSCEQNLNHDAMYWYRQDPGQGLRLIYYSQIVNDFQKGDIAEGYSVSREKKESFPLTVTSAQKNPTAFYLCASSIFTGSGYTFGSGTRLTVV.